The clone carrying this T cell receptor beta chain turned up a few times. Its specificity is not known. The sample comes from a study of long-term antiretroviral therapy in people with HIV. This was the immunoSEQ v3.0 assay at survey level. Clones were read by immunoSEQ multiplex PCR, and TCRdb kept only the in-frame ones, dropping some. This table has over 7,500 clones, about four fifths appearing once. Points from the study as a whole: Transplant donor controls retained higher diversity, though diversity increased after ART. Pre-ART clonal expansion yielded clones that dominated the repertoire at all time points.

The CDR3 sequence is 15 residues long. The V gene's germline CDR1 is ENHRY and CDR2 SYGVKD. Trimming removed 6 bases from V and 6 bases from J, with 15 bases in between. Every participant with HIV received treatment in the United States. This TCR derives from a man aged 40-50 years with HIV. The V gene is TRBV10-3, the J gene TRBJ1-6; D ambiguous. The specimen was unsorted PBMCs, collected 0.1 years after starting antiretroviral therapy. The CDR3 reads CAISPERASNSPLHF. The CDR3 nucleotides are TGTGCCATCAGCCCCGAACGAGCGAGTAATTCACCCCTCCACTTT.